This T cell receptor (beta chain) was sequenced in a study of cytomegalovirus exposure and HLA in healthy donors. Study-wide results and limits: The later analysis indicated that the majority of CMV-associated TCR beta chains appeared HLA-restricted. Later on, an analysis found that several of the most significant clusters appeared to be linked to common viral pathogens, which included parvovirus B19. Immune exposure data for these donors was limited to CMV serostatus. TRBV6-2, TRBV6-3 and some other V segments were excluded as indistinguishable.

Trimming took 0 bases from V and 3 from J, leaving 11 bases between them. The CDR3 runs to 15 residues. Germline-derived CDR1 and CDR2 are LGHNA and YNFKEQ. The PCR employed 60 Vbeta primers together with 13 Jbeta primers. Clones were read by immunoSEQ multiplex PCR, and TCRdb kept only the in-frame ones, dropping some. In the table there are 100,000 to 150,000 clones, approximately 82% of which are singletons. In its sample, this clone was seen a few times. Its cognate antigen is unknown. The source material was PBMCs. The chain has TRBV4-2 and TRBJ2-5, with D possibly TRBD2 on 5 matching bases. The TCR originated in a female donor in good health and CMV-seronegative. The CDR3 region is CASSQDLDGKETQYF. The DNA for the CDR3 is TGTGCCAGCAGCCAAGATCTGGACGGGAAAGAGACCCAGTACTTC.